A single T cell receptor beta chain is shown here with its context. The record originates from a study of Ad26.COV2.S vaccination and SARS-CoV-2 variants. Noted treatment: 19 received Ad26.COV2.S at low or high dose, single or two shots; several received placebo; per-sample allocation not given. Collection of samples fell on day 63 after the first vaccine or placebo injection. Using immunoSEQ multiplex PCR, the repertoire was profiled, and TCRdb retains in-frame clones only, with some absent. The sample holds about 350,000 clones, about 88% seen once. CDR1 and CDR2 (germline): KGHDR, SFDVKD. V was clipped by 9 bases and J by 4 bases, with 8 bases between them. CDR3 length: 12 residues.

This TCR was recovered from a person aged 18-60 years who received the Ad26.COV2.S COVID-19 vaccine or a placebo. The J gene is TRBJ2-2, the V gene TRBV24-1; D perhaps matches TRBD2 (5 bases). The material sequenced was peripheral blood, taken in a trial of Ad26.COV2.S vaccine versus placebo. The CDR3, as DNA: TGTGCCACCCGGAGGAGCACCGGGGAGCTGTTTTTT. As protein: CATRRSTGELFF.